The text below deals with one T cell receptor beta chain. Its recognized antigen is unknown. These data originate in a study of cytomegalovirus exposure and HLA in healthy donors (dated by TCRdb to the late 2010s). About the full investigation: An earlier analysis of some 500 of the donors reported more than 250 Gb of sequence data and roughly 110 million unique TCR beta sequences from about 180 million T cells. Besides the first cohort of 550 to 750 subjects, a separate validation cohort made up of roughly 120 different subjects was used. Among around 400 genotyped donors of the cohort, an average of around 220,000 unique TCR beta nucleotide sequences was sequenced per donor, of which roughly 17% were non-productive. About 280 gigabases of sequencing data and around 80 million unique TCR sequences made up an early release that covered nearly 650 HLA-typed donors. A later genetic analysis used genome-wide SNP genotypes for about 60% of the roughly 670 donors, treating that subset as a discovery cohort. Among the roughly 400 genotyped donors, around 79% belonged to the genetic ancestry cluster associated with self-reported Caucasian donors. An earlier analysis of approximately 580 of the donors used high-throughput TCR beta sequencing to judge whether each TCR beta V gene segment behaved as functional or pseudogenic. The T cell repertoires of around 670 subjects were profiled by immunosequencing and related to cytomegalovirus serostatus. Donor age, sex, ethnicity and CMV serostatus were collected together with the repertoire data. The study aimed to test whether cataloging public T cell receptors could reveal signatures of past pathogen exposure. HLA typing included class I and class II loci at four-digit resolution. In the later analysis, no new phenotypic data were used to find candidate immune exposures; instead, reliance was placed on TCR beta sequences and their occurrence across donors. The number of typed donors differed by locus: roughly 629-640 for A, B, C, DRB1 and DQB1; 522 for DQA1; about 600 for DPA1; and around 450 for DPB1. All discovery cohort repertoires had been generated on a single sequencing platform. A later analysis re-analyzed previously published TCR beta repertoires from roughly 690 donors and added high-resolution HLA genotyping to study TCR occurrence patterns. To predict cytomegalovirus infection status, the study brought together high-throughput TCR immunosequencing, statistical association of individual TCRs with disease status, and machine learning. About five DR-DQ haplotypes were treated as single units for association and clustering because of strong linkage in the cohort.

Measured from the cysteine to the phenylalanine, the CDR3 is 15 residues long. The CDR3 DNA has 45 bases and is translated from base 1. According to the germline V gene, CDR1 reads KGHSH and CDR2 reads LQKENI. Relative to germline, V is 6 bases shorter and J is 3 bases shorter, with 14 bases between their ends. In total, approximately 690 healthy bone marrow donors made up the cohort. At the time of sampling, all cohort members were nominally healthy, though unrecorded immune exposures were likely present. The donor was CMV seropositive and belonged to the group of some 290 seropositive cohort members. A peripheral blood sample was collected from each donor, and TCR beta sequencing was performed on peripheral blood mononuclear cells. Genomic DNA was extracted from the blood cell samples with the Qiagen DNeasy Blood Extraction Kit. To prepare the library, the immunoSEQ multiplex PCR assay was applied. The multiplex PCR relied on a mix of 60 forward primers for TCR Vbeta segments and 13 reverse primers for TCR Jbeta segments. The CDR3 region of rearranged TCR beta genes was amplified from genomic DNA with a multiplex PCR assay. The amplified TCR beta libraries were sequenced on the Illumina HiSeq System as 87-base-pair reads. The paper's data handling went like this. A later analysis counted approximately 74 million unique TCR beta chains across the 600 to 850 repertoires, and some 12 million of these chains were shared by at least two donors. Raw reads were error-corrected and collapsed into unique sequences with a nearest-neighbor algorithm that merged closely related sequences to remove PCR and sequencing errors. CDR3 sequences were aligned to IMGT reference sequences to assign V, D and J gene segments. Each retained sequence needed at least a six-nucleotide match to both a V gene segment and a J gene segment. A rearrangement counted as productive if the CDR3 had no stop codons and remained in frame with V and J, and every other rearrangement counted as non-productive. Following IMGT convention, CDR3 was defined as the stretch from the second conserved V-encoded cysteine up to the conserved J-encoded phenylalanine. Sequences without an unambiguous match to a single V gene segment were excluded from the earlier analysis of several hundred of the donors. In an earlier analysis of approximately 590 of the donors, V segments were called functional above 56.7% productive rearrangements and were called segregating when the between-donor standard deviation exceeded 5%. A statistical classification framework was built for diagnosing cytomegalovirus status from the catalog of TCR beta chain sequences. In a later analysis, TCR nucleotide sequences were compared against IMGT/GENE-DB human TR gene sequences so that V and J genes could be assigned. A later analysis assigned CDR3 sequences and most-parsimonious VDJ recombination scenarios with the TCRdist pipeline. A later analysis defined each TCR beta chain by its CDR3 amino acid sequence plus V-gene family, and excluded reads lacking a unique V-gene family. A later analysis removed several hundred highly shared, low-generation-probability nucleotide sequences to deal with suspected cross-contamination and a sequencing artifact. For each public chain, a later analysis derived a clonal expansion index from normalized ranks of inferred template counts within each repertoire. In a later analysis, generation probabilities were computed using a VDJ recombination model fitted to out-of-frame rearrangements, and the results were checked against IGoR. Hypergeometric tests were used in a later analysis to score TCR-TCR, TCR-HLA and TCR-CMV co-occurrence, with a repertoire-size bias correction applied to the TCR pairs. False discovery rates were estimated in a later analysis by permuting HLA or CMV assignments 20 times. A later analysis grouped co-occurring TCRs with DBSCAN, adding TCRdist sequence similarity when clustering within HLA-allele-positive subsets. Repertoires with fewer than 30,000 or more than 120,000 public chains were left out of co-occurrence clustering, as were about five repertoires with anomalous nucleotide sharing. TCRdb carries this immuneACCESS record with in-frame sequences only. Its versions omit some clonotypes, under half of them owing to an unresolved V gene in the studies checked, with the rest unexplained. The V and J calls and the clone size are those of that table, but D and trimming were determined from the DNA. The sample table gives 60,000 to 65,000 clones. The leading ten clones occupy roughly 5% of the sample.

General conclusions and limits of the study: Because the 87-base-pair reads could not distinguish some IMGT-functional V segments, including TRBV6-2 and TRBV6-3, those segments were excluded. Broadly in line with IMGT annotations, most TCR beta V segments showed up in productive rearrangements about 87% or about 30% of the time in an earlier analysis of under 700 of the donors. An association between a missense DCLRE1C variant and V-gene and J-gene trimming of TCR beta chains was found in a later genetic analysis and replicated in an independent cohort. Compared with the approximately 720-donor mean, donors in an Asian-associated ancestry cluster had fewer N-insertions in productive TCRs, according to a later genetic analysis. Because counts were too low, seventeen rarely observed V segments, including chromosome 9 orphons, were excluded from the earlier analysis of fewer than 650 of the donors. According to a later analysis, most CMV-associated TCR beta chains appeared to be HLA-restricted, and the HLA associations seemed to be driven largely by CMV exposure. A further reported finding was that TCR beta sequences accurately predicted the HLA-A and HLA-B alleles for most subjects in the first cohort. A cluster of highly shared sequence variants was judged likely to be a technical artifact of the sequencing pipeline. Cytomegalovirus status was reported to be diagnosed by the classifier with high specificity and sensitivity in both the original and validation cohorts. The study listed 164 TCR beta chains as associated with cytomegalovirus. Linkage disequilibrium might explain the correlated functional status among segregating V segments, but an unknown experimental factor could not be ruled out. A later analysis found that HLA-associated TCR beta chains were more clonally expanded and had lower generation probabilities than equally common non-associated chains. Because some donors lacked HLA typing at each locus, the association tests relied only on the typed subset. A later analysis associated about 18,000 TCR beta sequences with specific HLA alleles at a false discovery rate of 0.05. According to the authors, the approach could potentially be generalized to other disease states and immunological phenotypes. Sequencing depth was assumed to be roughly uniform across donors in the presence/absence analyses, though that assumption may not hold. A few of the identified cytomegalovirus-associated TCR beta chains were confirmed in vitro to be specific for cytomegalovirus antigens. The only immune exposure information available for the cohort was CMV serostatus. This cohort had only TCR beta chains sequenced, and the lack of alpha or paired-chain data limited which features could be detected. According to a later analysis, TCR association rates differed among HLA loci, with DRB1 alleles showing the most associated TCRs and HLA-C alleles showing the fewest. Across donors, most TCR sequences were observed very rarely, whereas some public TCRs were present in many individuals. Assigning TCR associations to individual alleles was difficult when HLA alleles, especially DR and DQ, strongly co-occurred. A later analysis reported that several top co-occurrence clusters appeared linked to parvovirus B19, influenza, CMV and Epstein-Barr virus.

Sequencing was carried out using PBMCs. This receptor chain uses TRBV18 and TRBJ1-4; the D segment could be TRBD1, given 6 matching bases. The receptor's source is a young man in good health and CMV-seropositive. The CDR3 is CASSPRQASNEKLFF. DNA sequence: TGTGCCAGCTCCCCAAGACAGGCGTCTAATGAAAAACTGTTTTTT.